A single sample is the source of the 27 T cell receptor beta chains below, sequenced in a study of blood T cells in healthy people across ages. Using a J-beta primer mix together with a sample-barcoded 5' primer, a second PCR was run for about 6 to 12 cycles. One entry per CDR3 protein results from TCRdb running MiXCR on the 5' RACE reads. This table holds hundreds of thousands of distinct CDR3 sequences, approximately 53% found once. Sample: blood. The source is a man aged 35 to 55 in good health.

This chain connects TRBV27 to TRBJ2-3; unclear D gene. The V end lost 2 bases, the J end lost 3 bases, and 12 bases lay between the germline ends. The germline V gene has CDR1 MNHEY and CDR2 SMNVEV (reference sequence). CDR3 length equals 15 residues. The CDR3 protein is CASSLSGFRTDTQYF. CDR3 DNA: TGTGCCAGCAGTTTAAGTGGGTTCAGAACAGATACGCAGTATTTT.

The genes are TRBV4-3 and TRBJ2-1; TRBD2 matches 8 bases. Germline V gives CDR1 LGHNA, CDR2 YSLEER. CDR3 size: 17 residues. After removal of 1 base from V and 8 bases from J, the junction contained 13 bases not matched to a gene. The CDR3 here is CASSQADGRAGVDEQFF. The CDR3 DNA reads TGCGCCAGCAGCCAAGCAGATGGCAGAGCGGGAGTGGATGAGCAGTTCTTC.

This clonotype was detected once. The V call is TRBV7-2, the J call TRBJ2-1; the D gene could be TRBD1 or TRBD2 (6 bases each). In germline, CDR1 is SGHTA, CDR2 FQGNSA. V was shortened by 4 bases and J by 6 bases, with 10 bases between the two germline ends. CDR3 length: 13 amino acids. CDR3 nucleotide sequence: TGTGCCAGCAGCTGCCGGGGGCGCAATGAGCAGTTCTTC. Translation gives CASSCRGRNEQFF. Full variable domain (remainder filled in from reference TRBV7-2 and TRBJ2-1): GAGVSQSPSNKVTEKGKDVELRCDPISGHTALYWYRQSLGQGLEFLIYFQGNSAPDKSGLPSDRFSAERTGGSVSTLTIQRTQQEDSAVYLCASSCRGRNEQFFGPGTRLTVL.

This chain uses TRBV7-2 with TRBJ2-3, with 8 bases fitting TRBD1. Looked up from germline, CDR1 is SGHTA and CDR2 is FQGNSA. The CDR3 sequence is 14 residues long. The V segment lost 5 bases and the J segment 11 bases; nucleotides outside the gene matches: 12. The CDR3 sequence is CASSVVRRGQGQYF. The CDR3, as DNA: TGTGCCAGCAGCGTAGTGCGACGAGGACAGGGGCAGTATTTT.

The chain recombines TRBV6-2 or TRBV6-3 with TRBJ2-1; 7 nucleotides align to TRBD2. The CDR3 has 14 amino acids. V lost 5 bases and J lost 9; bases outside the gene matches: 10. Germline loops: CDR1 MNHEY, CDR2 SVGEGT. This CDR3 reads CASSDPSSGAEQFF. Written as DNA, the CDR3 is TGTGCCAGCAGTGACCCCTCAAGCGGGGCTGAGCAGTTCTTC.

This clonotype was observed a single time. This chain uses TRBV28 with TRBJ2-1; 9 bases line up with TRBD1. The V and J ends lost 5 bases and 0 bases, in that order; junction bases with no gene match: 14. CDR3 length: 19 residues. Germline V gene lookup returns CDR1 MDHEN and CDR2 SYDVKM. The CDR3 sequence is CASSPTGGVALTSYNEQFF. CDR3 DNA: TGTGCCAGCAGTCCCACAGGGGGCGTAGCTCTTACCTCCTACAATGAGCAGTTCTTC.

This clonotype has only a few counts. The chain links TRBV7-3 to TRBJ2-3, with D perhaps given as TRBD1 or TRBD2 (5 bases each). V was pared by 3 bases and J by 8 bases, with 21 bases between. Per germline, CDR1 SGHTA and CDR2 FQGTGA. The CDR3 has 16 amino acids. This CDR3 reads CASSFGTAQVAVTQYF. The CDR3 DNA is TGTGCCAGCAGCTTTGGGACGGCCCAGGTAGCAGTTACGCAGTATTTT.

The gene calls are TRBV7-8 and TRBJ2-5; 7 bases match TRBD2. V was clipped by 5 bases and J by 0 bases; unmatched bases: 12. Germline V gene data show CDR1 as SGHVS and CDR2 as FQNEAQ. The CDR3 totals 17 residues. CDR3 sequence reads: CASSRRRTGRDQETQYF. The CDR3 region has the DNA TGTGCCAGCAGCCGACGTCGGACGGGGAGGGACCAAGAGACCCAGTACTTC. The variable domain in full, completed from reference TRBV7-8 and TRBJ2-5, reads GAGVSQSPRYKVAKRGQDVALRCDPISGHVSLFWYQQALGQGPEFLTYFQNEAQLDKSGLPSDRFFAERPEGSVSTLKIQRTQQEDSAVYLCASSRRRTGRDQETQYFGPGTRLLVL.

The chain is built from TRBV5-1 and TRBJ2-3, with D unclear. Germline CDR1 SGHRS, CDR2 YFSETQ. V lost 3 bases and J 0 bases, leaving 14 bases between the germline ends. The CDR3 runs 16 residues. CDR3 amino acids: CASSSDAAPSTDTQYF. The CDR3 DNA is TGCGCCAGCAGCTCGGATGCAGCGCCTAGCACAGATACGCAGTATTTT. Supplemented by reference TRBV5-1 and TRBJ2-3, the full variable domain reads KAGVTQTPRYLIKTRGQQVTLSCSPISGHRSVSWYQQTPGQGLQFLFEYFSETQRNKGNFPGRFSGRQFSNSRSEMNVSTLELGDSALYLCASSSDAAPSTDTQYFGPGTRLTVL.

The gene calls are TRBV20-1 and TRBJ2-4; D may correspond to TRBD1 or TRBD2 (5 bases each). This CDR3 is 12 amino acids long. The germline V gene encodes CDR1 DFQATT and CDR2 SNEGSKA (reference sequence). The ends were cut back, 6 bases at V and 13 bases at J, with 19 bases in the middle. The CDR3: CSASGPLSEQYF. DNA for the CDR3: TGCAGTGCCTCGGGACCATTAAGTGAGCAGTACTTC.

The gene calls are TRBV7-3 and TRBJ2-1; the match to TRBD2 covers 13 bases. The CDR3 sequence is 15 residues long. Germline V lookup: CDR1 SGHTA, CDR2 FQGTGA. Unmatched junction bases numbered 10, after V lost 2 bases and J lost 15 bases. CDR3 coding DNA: TGTGCCAGCAGCTTAGATGGGACTAGCGGGGTGCGATGGTTCTTC. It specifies CASSLDGTSGVRWFF.

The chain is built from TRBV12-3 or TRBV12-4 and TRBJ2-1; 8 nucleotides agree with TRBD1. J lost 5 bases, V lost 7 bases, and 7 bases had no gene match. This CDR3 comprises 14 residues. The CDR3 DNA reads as TGTGCCAGCACCCGTGGACAGGGTAACAATGAGCAGTTCTTC. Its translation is CASTRGQGNNEQFF.

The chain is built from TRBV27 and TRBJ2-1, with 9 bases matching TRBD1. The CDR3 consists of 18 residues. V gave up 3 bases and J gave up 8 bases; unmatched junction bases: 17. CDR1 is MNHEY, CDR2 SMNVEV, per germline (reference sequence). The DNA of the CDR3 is TGTGCCAGCAGTTTGGCTGTGTTGGGACAGGGTTGGCAGGATGAGCAGTTCTTC. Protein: CASSLAVLGQGWQDEQFF.

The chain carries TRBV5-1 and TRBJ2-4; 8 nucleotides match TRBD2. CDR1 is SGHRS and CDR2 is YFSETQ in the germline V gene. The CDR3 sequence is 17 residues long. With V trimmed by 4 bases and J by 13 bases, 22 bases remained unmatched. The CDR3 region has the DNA TGCGCCAGCAGCCCTGTGCGAGCGGGGGACGCCTACAATGAGCAGTACTTC. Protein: CASSPVRAGDAYNEQYF. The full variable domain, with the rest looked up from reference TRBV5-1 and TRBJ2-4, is KAGVTQTPRYLIKTRGQQVTLSCSPISGHRSVSWYQQTPGQGLQFLFEYFSETQRNKGNFPGRFSGRQFSNSRSEMNVSTLELGDSALYLCASSPVRAGDAYNEQYFGAGTRLSVL.

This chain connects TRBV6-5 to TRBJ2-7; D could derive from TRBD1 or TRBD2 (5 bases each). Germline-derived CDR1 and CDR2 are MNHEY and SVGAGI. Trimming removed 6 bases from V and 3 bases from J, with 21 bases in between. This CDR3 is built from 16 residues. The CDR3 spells CASRNGTSQWGYEQYF. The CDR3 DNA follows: TGTGCCAGCAGAAACGGGACCTCCCAGTGGGGCTACGAGCAGTACTTC.

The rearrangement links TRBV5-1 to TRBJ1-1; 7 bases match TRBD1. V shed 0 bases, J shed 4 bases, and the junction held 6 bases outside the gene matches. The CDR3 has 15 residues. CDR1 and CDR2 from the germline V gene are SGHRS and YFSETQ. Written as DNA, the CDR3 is TGCGCCAGCAGCTTGGGGGACAGTTGGGTCACTGAAGCTTTCTTT. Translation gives CASSLGDSWVTEAFF.

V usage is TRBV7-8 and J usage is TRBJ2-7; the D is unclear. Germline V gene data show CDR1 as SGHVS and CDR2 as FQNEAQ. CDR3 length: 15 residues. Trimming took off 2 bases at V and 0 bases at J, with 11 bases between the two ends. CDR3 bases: TGTGCCAGCAGCTTACAAAGCGCTAGCTCCTACGAGCAGTACTTC. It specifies CASSLQSASSYEQYF.

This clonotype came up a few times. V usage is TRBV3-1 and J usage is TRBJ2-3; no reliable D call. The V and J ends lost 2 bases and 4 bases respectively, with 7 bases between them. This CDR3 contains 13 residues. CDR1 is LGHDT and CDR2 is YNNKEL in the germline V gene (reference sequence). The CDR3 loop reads CASSQFMADTQYF. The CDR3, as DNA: TGTGCCAGCAGCCAATTCATGGCAGATACGCAGTATTTT.

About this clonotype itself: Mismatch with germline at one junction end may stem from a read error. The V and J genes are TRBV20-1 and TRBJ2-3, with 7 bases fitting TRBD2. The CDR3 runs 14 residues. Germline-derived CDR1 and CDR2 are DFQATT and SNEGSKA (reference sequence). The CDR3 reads CNGPVRGTSDTLYF. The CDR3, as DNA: TGCAATGGGCCAGTGCGGGGGACCTCAGATACGCTGTATTTT.

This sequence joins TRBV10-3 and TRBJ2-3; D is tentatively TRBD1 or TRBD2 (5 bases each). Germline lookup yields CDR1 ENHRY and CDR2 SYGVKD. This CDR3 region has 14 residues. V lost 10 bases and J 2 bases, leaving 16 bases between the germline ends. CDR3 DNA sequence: TGTGCCACGAGGGAATCCGGGACCACAGATACGCAGTATTTT. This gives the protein CATRESGTTDTQYF.

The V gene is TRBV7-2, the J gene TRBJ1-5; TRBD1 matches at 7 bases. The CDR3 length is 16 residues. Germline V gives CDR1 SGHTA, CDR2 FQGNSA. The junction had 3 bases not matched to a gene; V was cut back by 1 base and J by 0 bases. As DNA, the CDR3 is TGTGCCAGCAGCTTAGGAGGGGGCTATAGCAATCAGCCCCAGCATTTT. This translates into CASSLGGGYSNQPQHF.

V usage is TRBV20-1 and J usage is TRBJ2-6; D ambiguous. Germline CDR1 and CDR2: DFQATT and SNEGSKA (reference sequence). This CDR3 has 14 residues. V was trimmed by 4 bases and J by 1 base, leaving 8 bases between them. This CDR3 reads CSATESSGANVLTF. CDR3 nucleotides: TGCAGTGCTACTGAGTCTTCTGGGGCCAACGTCCTGACTTTC.

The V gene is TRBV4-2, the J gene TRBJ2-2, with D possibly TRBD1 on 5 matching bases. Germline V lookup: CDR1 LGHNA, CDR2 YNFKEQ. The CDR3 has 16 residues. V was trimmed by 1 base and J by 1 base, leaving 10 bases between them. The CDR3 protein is CASSQAPGQNTGELFF. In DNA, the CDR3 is TGTGCCAGCAGCCAAGCCCCAGGGCAGAACACCGGGGAGCTGTTTTTT.

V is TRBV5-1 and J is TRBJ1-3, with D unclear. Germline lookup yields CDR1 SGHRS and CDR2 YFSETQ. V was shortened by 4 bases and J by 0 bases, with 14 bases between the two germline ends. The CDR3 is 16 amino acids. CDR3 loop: CASSDTGLFSGNTIYF. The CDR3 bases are TGCGCCAGCAGCGATACCGGACTGTTCTCTGGAAACACCATATATTTT.

CDR3 amino acids: CASSFGGPTYEQYF. Written as DNA, the CDR3 is TGTGCCAGCAGTTTCGGTGGGCCCACCTACGAGCAGTACTTC. This rearrangement joins TRBV12-3 or TRBV12-4 to TRBJ2-7; D is undetermined. V lost 3 bases and J 2 bases, leaving 11 bases between the germline ends. The CDR3 totals 14 residues.

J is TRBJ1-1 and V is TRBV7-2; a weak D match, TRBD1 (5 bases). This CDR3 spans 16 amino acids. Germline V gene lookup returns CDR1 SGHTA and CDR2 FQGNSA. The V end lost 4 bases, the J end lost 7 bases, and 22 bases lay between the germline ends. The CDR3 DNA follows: TGTGCCAGCAGCTGGGAGGGTTCGGGGGGAAGGGGTGAAGCTTTCTTT. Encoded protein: CASSWEGSGGRGEAFF.

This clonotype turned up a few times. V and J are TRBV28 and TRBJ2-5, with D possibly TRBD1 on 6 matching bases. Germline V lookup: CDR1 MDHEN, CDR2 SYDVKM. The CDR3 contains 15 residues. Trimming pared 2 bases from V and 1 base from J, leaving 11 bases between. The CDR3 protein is CASSLPRTAQETQYF. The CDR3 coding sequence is TGTGCCAGCAGTTTACCCCGGACAGCCCAAGAGACCCAGTACTTC.